This T cell receptor beta chain was profiled in a study of T cells in Graves' hyperthyroidism and ophthalmopathy. Regarding the study as a whole: Separating ophthalmopathy from stable hyperthyroidism was achieved by a 13 V-J model.

The investigators amplified TCR beta CDR3 regions from RNA transcripts. HTBI primers were the set used in a first-round RT-PCR of the TCR CDR3. A single record per CDR3 protein comes from TCRdb applying MiXCR to the multiplex PCR reads. The data hold roughly 640,000 distinct CDR3 sequences, with approximately 15% observed a single time. Researchers barred patients who had uncontrolled infection, other autoimmune disease, pregnancy or lactation. This clonotype was observed many times. As yet, its antigen is unknown. The material sequenced was blood. This sequence was found in a woman between 35 and 50 years old with Graves' ophthalmopathy.

CDR3 region: CASSRQSTDTQYF. The CDR3 nucleotides read TGTGCCAGCTCACGCCAAAGCACAGATACGCAGTATTTT. The rearrangement joins TRBV18 to TRBJ2-3; no definite D call. V shed 4 bases and J shed 0 bases, with 5 bases lying between them. Germline-derived CDR1 and CDR2 are KGHSH and LQKENI. The CDR3 sequence is 13 residues long.